The clone carrying this TCR beta chain was counted between two and nine times. Antigen: not known. The V end lost 8 bases, the J end lost 4 bases, and 14 bases lay between the germline ends. Germline V gene lookup returns CDR1 SGHTA and CDR2 FQGNSA. There are 13 residues in the CDR3. This record belongs to a study of cytomegalovirus exposure and HLA in healthy donors. PCR primers comprised 60 Vbeta and 13 Jbeta primers. Data came from immunoSEQ multiplex PCR; TCRdb stores just in-frame clones and leaves some out. The data contain 100,000 to 120,000 clones, 15% of them singletons. Findings and limits, study-wide: Reported performance of the classifier showed diagnosis of cytomegalovirus status with high specificity and sensitivity. The records held CMV serostatus as the only immune exposure information. Cytomegalovirus-associated status was assigned to about 170 TCR beta chains. Judged likely to be a sequencing artifact was a cluster of highly shared sequence variants.

The J gene is TRBJ2-5, the V gene TRBV7-2, with a weak D call TRBD2 (7 bases). This TCR was recovered from a female donor in good health and CMV-seronegative. The specimen sequenced was PBMCs. The CDR3 sequence is CASALGGGETQYF. CDR3 nucleotides: TGTGCCAGCGCCTTGGGAGGGGGAGAGACCCAGTACTTC. The full variable domain, its missing parts supplied by reference TRBV7-2 and TRBJ2-5, is GAGVSQSPSNKVTEKGKDVELRCDPISGHTALYWYRQSLGQGLEFLIYFQGNSAPDKSGLPSDRFSAERTGGSVSTLTIQRTQQEDSAVYLCASALGGGETQYFGPGTRLLVL.